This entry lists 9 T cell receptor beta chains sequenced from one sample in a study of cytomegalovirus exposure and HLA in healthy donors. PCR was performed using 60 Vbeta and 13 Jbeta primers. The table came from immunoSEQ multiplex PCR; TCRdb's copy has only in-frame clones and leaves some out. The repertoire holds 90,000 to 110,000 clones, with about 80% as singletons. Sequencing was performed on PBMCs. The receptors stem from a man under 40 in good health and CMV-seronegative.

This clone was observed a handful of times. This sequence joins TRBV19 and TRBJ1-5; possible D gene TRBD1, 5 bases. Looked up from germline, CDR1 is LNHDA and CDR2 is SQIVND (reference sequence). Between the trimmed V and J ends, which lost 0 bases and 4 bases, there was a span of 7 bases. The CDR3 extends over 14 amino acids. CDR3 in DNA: TGTGCCAGTAGTATAGATCGGGGGAATCAGCCCCAGCATTTT. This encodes CASSIDRGNQPQHF.

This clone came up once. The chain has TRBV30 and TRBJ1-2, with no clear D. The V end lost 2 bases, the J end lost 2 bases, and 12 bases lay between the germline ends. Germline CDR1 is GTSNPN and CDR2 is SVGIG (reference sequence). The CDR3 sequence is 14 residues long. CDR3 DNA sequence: TGTGCCTGGAGTCAATACAACCAAAACTATGGCTACACCTTC. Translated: CAWSQYNQNYGYTF.

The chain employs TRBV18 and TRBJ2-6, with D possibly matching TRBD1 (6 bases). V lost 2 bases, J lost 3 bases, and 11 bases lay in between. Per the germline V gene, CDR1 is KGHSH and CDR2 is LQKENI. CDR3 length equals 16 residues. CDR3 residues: CASSPFAQGGANVLTF. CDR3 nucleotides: TGTGCCAGCTCACCATTCGCACAGGGTGGGGCCAACGTCCTGACTTTC.

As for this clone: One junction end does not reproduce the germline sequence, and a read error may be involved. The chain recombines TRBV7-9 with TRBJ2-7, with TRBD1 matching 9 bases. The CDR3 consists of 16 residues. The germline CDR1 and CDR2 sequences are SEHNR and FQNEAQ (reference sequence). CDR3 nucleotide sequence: TGTTCCAGCAGCCCCCCATGGGGGACAGGGCCCCACGAGCAGTACTTC. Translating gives CSSSPPWGTGPHEQYF.

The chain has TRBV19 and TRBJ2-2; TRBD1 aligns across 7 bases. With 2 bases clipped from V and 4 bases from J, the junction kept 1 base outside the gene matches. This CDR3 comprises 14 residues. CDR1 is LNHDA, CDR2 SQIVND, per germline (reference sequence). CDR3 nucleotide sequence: TGTGCCAGTAGTATAAGACAGGGCACCGGGGAGCTGTTTTTT. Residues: CASSIRQGTGELFF.

CDR3 nucleotides: TGTGCCTGGAGTAGGTCAGGGGGCTTCTCTGAAGCTTTCTTT. This sequence encodes CAWSRSGGFSEAFF. This chain uses TRBV30 with TRBJ1-1; 8 bases map to TRBD1. This CDR3 contains 14 residues. From germline, CDR1 is GTSNPN and CDR2 SVGIG (reference sequence). V lost 2 bases and J lost 6; bases outside the gene matches: 8.

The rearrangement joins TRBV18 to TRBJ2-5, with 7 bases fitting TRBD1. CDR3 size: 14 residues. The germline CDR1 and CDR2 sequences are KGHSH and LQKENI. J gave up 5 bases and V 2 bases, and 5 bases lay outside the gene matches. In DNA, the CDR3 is TGTGCCAGCTCACCAGAGGGGGCGCGGGAGACCCAGTACTTC. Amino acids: CASSPEGARETQYF. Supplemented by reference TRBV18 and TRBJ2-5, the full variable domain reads NAGVMQNPRHLVRRRGQEARLRCSPMKGHSHVYWYRQLPEEGLKFMVYLQKENIIDESGMPKERFSAEFPKEGPSILRIQQVVRGDSAAYFCASSPEGARETQYFGPGTRLLVL.

The CDR3 coding sequence is TGTGCCAGCAGGCTCCCGGTCACAGGGAGACTCTACGAGCAGTACTTC. Its translation: CASRLPVTGRLYEQYF. The chain carries TRBV5-6 and TRBJ2-7; TRBD1 might be the D (6 bases). V was shortened by 5 bases and J by 3 bases, with 21 bases between the two germline ends. The CDR3 has 16 amino acids. CDR1 is SGHDT, CDR2 YYEEEE, per germline.

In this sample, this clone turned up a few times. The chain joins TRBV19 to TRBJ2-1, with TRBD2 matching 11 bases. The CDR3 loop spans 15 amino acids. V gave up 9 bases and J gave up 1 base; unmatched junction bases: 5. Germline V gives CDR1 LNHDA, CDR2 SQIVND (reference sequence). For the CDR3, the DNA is TGTGCCAGCGTAGCGGGAGGGTTTTCCTACAATGAGCAGTTCTTC. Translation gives CASVAGGFSYNEQFF.